This passage covers 30 T cell receptor beta chains from one sample sequenced in a study of control samples from healthy donors and cancer patients. The protocol was immunoSEQ multiplex PCR, while the TCRdb copy is restricted to in-frame clones and leaves out a portion. The sample has about 86,000 clones, roughly nine tenths seen once. Sequenced: PBMCs. These TCRs come from a woman aged 50 to 65 with colorectal cancer.

A remark on this clone: Other DNA sequences in this sample translate to the same CDR3. The J gene is TRBJ2-3, the V gene TRBV2, with D unresolved. The CDR3 runs 13 residues. Germline V gene data show CDR1 as SNHLY and CDR2 as FYNNEI. Trimming shortened V by 1 base and J by 6 bases, and 8 bases separated the two germline ends. This CDR3 is CASSEGVTDTQYF. The CDR3 coding sequence is TGTGCCAGCAGTGAAGGGGTAACCGATACGCAGTATTTT.

This clone is a singleton in its sample. The V call is TRBV3-1 (or the pseudogene TRBV3-2), the J call TRBJ1-3; D not certain. The CDR3 is made up of 14 amino acids. CDR1 and CDR2 (germline): LGHDT, YNNKEL (reference sequence). V was cut by 1 base and J by 3 bases, with 7 bases left in between. CDR3 sequence reads: CASSQGAYGNTIYF. CDR3 DNA: TGTGCCAGCAGCCAAGGGGCGTATGGAAACACCATATATTTT.

This chain joins TRBV28 and TRBJ2-2, with D perhaps TRBD1 (6 bases). This CDR3 spans 14 amino acids. In germline, CDR1 is MDHEN, CDR2 SYDVKM. Between the trimmed V and J ends, which lost 6 bases and 0 bases, there was a span of 8 bases. CDR3 sequence (DNA): TGTGCCAGCAGAACAGGGTCGAACACCGGGGAGCTGTTTTTT. Its protein product is CASRTGSNTGELFF.

This chain uses TRBV5-6 with TRBJ2-1; D remains unclear. V lost 2 bases and J lost 10, with 7 bases in between. Germline CDR1 is SGHDT and CDR2 is YYEEEE. The CDR3 is 11 residues long. Here the CDR3 reads CASSFNFEQFF. The DNA for the CDR3 is TGTGCCAGCAGCTTCAATTTCGAGCAGTTCTTC.

The V and J genes are TRBV9 and TRBJ1-1; D gene uncertain. CDR3 length: 16 residues. Germline lookup yields CDR1 SGDLS and CDR2 YYNGEE. V lost 0 bases to trimming and J lost 1 base, with 13 bases between them. In nucleotides, the CDR3 is TGTGCCAGCAGCGTAGAGGCGAACACCTGGAACACTGAAGCTTTCTTT. This translates into CASSVEANTWNTEAFF.

This chain uses TRBV7-3 with TRBJ2-3, with a weak D call TRBD1 (6 bases). The V gene lost 5 bases and the J gene lost 1 base, with 13 bases spanning the gap. There are 15 residues in the CDR3. Germline lookup yields CDR1 SGHTA and CDR2 FQGTGA. The DNA of the CDR3 is TGTGCCAGCAGCGTACAGGGCACAGGCACAGATACGCAGTATTTT. This codes for CASSVQGTGTDTQYF.

The V call is TRBV12-5, the J call TRBJ2-3, with TRBD2 as a possible D gene (5 bases). The CDR3 length is 11 residues. The V and J ends lost 5 bases and 6 bases respectively, with 6 bases between them. CDR1 and CDR2 (germline): LGHNT, FRNRAP. CDR3 sequence reads: CASGIADTQYF. CDR3 bases: TGTGCTAGTGGTATAGCGGATACGCAGTATTTT.

This sequence joins TRBV7-6 and TRBJ2-1, with 8 bases matching TRBD2. The V gene end was trimmed by 5 bases and the J gene end by 9 bases; junction bases not matched to a gene: 6. Germline V gene data show CDR1 as SGHVS and CDR2 as FNYEAQ. The CDR3 covers 13 residues. The CDR3 sequence is CASSQGRGAEQFF. For the CDR3, the DNA is TGTGCCAGCAGCCAAGGGCGGGGGGCTGAGCAGTTCTTC.

V and J are TRBV14 and TRBJ2-5; a weak D match, TRBD2 (6 bases). This CDR3 region has 13 residues. Germline V lookup: CDR1 SGHDN, CDR2 FVKESK. The ends were cut back, 4 bases at V and 7 bases at J, with 13 bases in the middle. CDR3 protein: CASSRDLSMTQYF. In DNA, the CDR3 is TGTGCCAGCAGCCGGGACTTGTCAATGACCCAGTACTTC.

This chain joins TRBV7-3 and TRBJ2-5, with 7 bases lining up with TRBD2. The CDR3 runs 15 residues. V gave up 2 bases and J gave up 4 bases; unmatched junction bases: 7. Germline V CDR1 and CDR2: SGHTA, FQGTGA. The CDR3 DNA is TGTGCCAGCAGCTTAGGGGAGGGCAGGAGAGAGACCCAGTACTTC. Its protein is CASSLGEGRRETQYF.

The chain links TRBV5-6 to TRBJ1-6; D remains ambiguous. The CDR3 is 12 residues long. V shed 4 bases and J shed 4 bases, with 3 bases lying between them. Germline values: CDR1 SGHDT, CDR2 YYEEEE. CDR3 region: CASSRYNSPLHF. In DNA form, the CDR3 reads TGTGCCAGCAGCCGATATAATTCACCCCTCCACTTT. Supplemented by reference TRBV5-6 and TRBJ1-6, the full variable domain reads DAGVTQSPTHLIKTRGQQVTLRCSPKSGHDTVSWYQQALGQGPQFIFQYYEEEERQRGNFPDRFSGHQFPNYSSELNVNALLLGDSALYLCASSRYNSPLHFGNGTRLTVT.

The rearrangement uses TRBV30 and TRBJ1-2; no firm D call. Trimming pared 0 bases from V and 4 bases from J, leaving 9 bases between. Germline CDR1 is GTSNPN and CDR2 is SVGIG (reference sequence). This CDR3 comprises 13 residues. CDR3 bases: TGTGCCTGGAGTGTAGGCAGTTTCTATGGCTACACCTTC. Translating gives CAWSVGSFYGYTF.

The chain employs TRBV7-9 and TRBJ1-2, with 7 bases that match TRBD1. The germline CDR1 and CDR2 sequences are SEHNR and FQNEAQ (reference sequence). This CDR3 spans 15 amino acids. The ends lost 3 bases at V and 0 bases at J; junction bases unmatched: 4. CDR3 bases: TGTGCCAGCAGCTTTAAGACAGGGACTAACTATGGCTACACCTTC. It encodes CASSFKTGTNYGYTF.

The gene calls are TRBV10-2 and TRBJ2-1; 8 nucleotides align to TRBD1. V dropped 3 bases and J dropped 3; count of bases not matched to a gene: 13. The V gene's germline CDR1 is WSHSY and CDR2 SAAADI. The CDR3 totals 18 residues. CDR3 sequence reads: CASSDPGQGIPLYNEQFF. The CDR3, as DNA: TGCGCCAGCAGTGATCCCGGACAGGGCATCCCCCTCTACAATGAGCAGTTCTTC.

The rearrangement uses TRBV10-1 and TRBJ2-1, with D perhaps assigned TRBD1 or TRBD2 (5 bases each). The CDR3 runs to 14 residues. Germline assignment: CDR1 WNHNN and CDR2 SYGVQD (reference sequence). V was shortened by 8 bases and J by 7 bases, with 18 bases between the two germline ends. In DNA form, the CDR3 reads TGCGCCAGCCGGGACGGAGGTGAGGGAAATGAGCAGTTCTTC. Encoded protein: CASRDGGEGNEQFF.

The chain recombines TRBV7-2 with TRBJ2-3; 16 bases match TRBD2. The CDR3 spans 17 residues. Trimming cost V 1 base and J 10 bases; bases outside gene matches: 8. Germline V CDR1 and CDR2: SGHTA, FQGNSA. CDR3: CASSLVGTSGGAVPQYF. The DNA of the CDR3 is TGTGCCAGCAGCTTAGTCGGGACTAGCGGGGGGGCGGTTCCGCAGTATTTT.

This chain joins TRBV7-2 and TRBJ1-2; D is ambiguous. V lost 4 bases and J lost 2, with 8 bases in between. The germline V gene encodes CDR1 SGHTA and CDR2 FQGNSA. This CDR3 has 13 amino acids. DNA for the CDR3: TGTGCCAGCAGCTCGACTGCGAACTATGGCTACACCTTC. This translates into CASSSTANYGYTF.

The chain couples TRBV19 to TRBJ2-5, with TRBD1 as a possible D gene (5 bases). V lost 3 bases to trimming and J lost 5 bases, with 10 bases between them. Per the germline V gene, CDR1 is LNHDA and CDR2 is SQIVND (reference sequence). This CDR3 has 13 amino acids. The CDR3 bases are TGTGCCAGTAGTATTGGACATCAGGAGACCCAGTACTTC. This translates into CASSIGHQETQYF.

This clone was detected only a few times. The gene calls are TRBV7-2 and TRBJ1-2; possibly TRBD1 for D (6 bases). The CDR3 contains 15 residues. V was shortened by 0 bases and J by 4 bases, with 12 bases between the two germline ends. CDR1 is SGHTA and CDR2 is FQGNSA in the germline V gene. The DNA of the CDR3 is TGTGCCAGCAGCTTAGCAGGGGGGGACCCCTATGGCTACACCTTC. Amino acid sequence: CASSLAGGDPYGYTF.

DNA for the CDR3: TGTGCCAGCAGCCAGTTCCCCGGGGATGAAAAACTGTTTTTT. Translation: CASSQFPGDEKLFF. The chain combines TRBV7-3 with TRBJ1-4; D is undetermined. V dropped 5 bases and J dropped 6 bases, with 13 bases sitting between them. The germline V gene has CDR1 SGHTA and CDR2 FQGTGA. The CDR3 contains 14 residues. The full variable domain, with the rest looked up from reference TRBV7-3 and TRBJ1-4, is GAGVSQTPSNKVTEKGKYVELRCDPISGHTALYWYRQSLGQGPEFLIYFQGTGAADDSGLPNDRFFAVRPEGSVSTLKIQRTERGDSAVYLCASSQFPGDEKLFFGSGTQLSVL.

J is TRBJ2-2 and V is TRBV5-1; D not certain. Trimming left V 5 bases short and J 6 bases short, with 5 bases between. The CDR3 consists of 11 residues. Germline assignment: CDR1 SGHRS and CDR2 YFSETQ. CDR3 loop: CASRGSGELFF. CDR3 coding DNA: TGCGCCAGCAGAGGTTCCGGGGAGCTGTTTTTT.

The chain employs TRBV13 and TRBJ2-1, with 10 positions matching TRBD1. The CDR3 is 16 amino acids. In germline, CDR1 is PRHDT, CDR2 FYEKMQ (reference sequence). V dropped 2 bases and J dropped 6; count of bases not matched to a gene: 7. CDR3 nucleotide sequence: TGTGCCAGCAGCTTATTTCGGACAGGGGGAATCAATGAGCAGTTCTTC. This codes for CASSLFRTGGINEQFF.

The chain carries TRBV24-1 and TRBJ2-3; 7 nucleotides line up with TRBD1. The germline V gene has CDR1 KGHDR and CDR2 SFDVKD. V lost 3 bases and J lost 4; bases outside the gene matches: 9. This CDR3 region has 16 residues. CDR3 in DNA: TGTGCCACCAGTGATGGCTGGGACAGTGTCGCAGATACGCAGTATTTT. Translated, it gives CATSDGWDSVADTQYF.

The genes are TRBV15 and TRBJ1-2, with D unresolved. V was pared by 0 bases and J by 1 base, with 12 bases between. CDR1 LNHNV and CDR2 YYDKDF come from the germline V gene (reference sequence). The CDR3 is 16 amino acids. The CDR3 coding sequence is TGTGCCACCAGCAGAGATCTGCAGGAGTTTAACTATGGCTACACCTTC. It encodes CATSRDLQEFNYGYTF.

The V and J genes are TRBV7-9 and TRBJ2-3; no clear D. V was trimmed by 4 bases and J by 0 bases, leaving 5 bases between them. The CDR3 has 13 residues. Looked up from germline, CDR1 is SEHNR and CDR2 is FQNEAQ (reference sequence). The CDR3 sequence: CASSSISTDTQYF. The CDR3 DNA follows: TGTGCCAGCAGCTCTATTAGCACAGATACGCAGTATTTT.

The chain uses TRBV15 and TRBJ1-5, with D unclear. Germline V gene sequence: CDR1 LNHNV, CDR2 YYDKDF (reference sequence). There are 14 residues in the CDR3. Trimming took off 0 bases at V and 7 bases at J, with 10 bases between the two ends. CDR3 in DNA: TGTGCCACCAGCAGAGATCCGGGGTGGCAGCCCCAGCATTTT. It encodes CATSRDPGWQPQHF.

The J gene is TRBJ1-4, the V gene TRBV2; TRBD1 matches 9 bases. Trimming cost V 7 bases and J 6 bases; bases outside gene matches: 6. CDR3 length: 14 residues. Germline V lookup: CDR1 SNHLY, CDR2 FYNNEI. The CDR3: CASTVTGGHEKLFF. CDR3 sequence (DNA): TGTGCCAGCACCGTGACAGGGGGTCATGAAAAACTGTTTTTT.

This clone is medium-sized in the sample. This CDR3 reads CASSSADRNYGYTF. CDR3 sequence (DNA): TGTGCCAGCAGTTCCGCGGACAGGAACTATGGCTACACCTTC. The V and J genes are TRBV6-6 and TRBJ1-2; 7 bases line up with TRBD1. The length of the CDR3 is 14 residues. Germline-derived CDR1 and CDR2 are MNHNY and SVGAGI (reference sequence). V shed 4 bases, J shed 2 bases, and the junction held 4 bases outside the gene matches.

The genes are TRBV28 and TRBJ1-2; TRBD1 might be the D (6 bases). V lost 6 bases, J lost 6 bases, and 17 bases lay in between. This CDR3 comprises 14 residues. From germline, CDR1 is MDHEN and CDR2 SYDVKM. CDR3 in amino acids: CASRPAGAIHGYTF. CDR3 bases: TGTGCCAGCAGGCCCGCGGGGGCGATACATGGCTACACCTTC.

The chain couples TRBV10-3 to TRBJ2-1; 8 bases are a match to TRBD1. J was trimmed by 8 bases and V by 4 bases; bases with no gene match: 10. CDR3 length: 15 residues. Germline-derived CDR1 and CDR2 are ENHRY and SYGVKD. The CDR3 spells CAISVTGQGFDEQFF. Here the CDR3 DNA reads TGTGCCATCAGTGTTACCGGACAGGGCTTCGATGAGCAGTTCTTC.